These 22 T cell receptor beta chains came from one sample sequenced in a study of shared clonotypes between healthy human individuals. The method was immunoSEQ multiplex PCR; TCRdb's version includes in-frame clones alone and lacks a portion of them. The sample has nearly 2 million clones, about 95% seen once. The naive CD8 fraction comprised CD45RO-negative cells positively selected for CCR7 and excluded terminally differentiated effector memory CD45RA+ cells. Input material: naive CD8+ T cells sorted from blood. These receptors came from a man between 18 and 35 years old in good health.

This clone was detected only once. V is TRBV7-9 and J is TRBJ1-6; D is uncertain. Trimming shortened V by 5 bases and J by 6 bases, and 14 bases separated the two germline ends. Germline loops: CDR1 SEHNR, CDR2 FQNEAQ (reference sequence). The CDR3 spans 15 residues. CDR3 protein: CASSPADGINSPLHF. The DNA of the CDR3 is TGTGCCAGCAGCCCTGCGGACGGTATTAATTCACCCCTCCACTTT.

The chain uses TRBV6-5 and TRBJ2-5; 8 nucleotides line up with TRBD1. The CDR3 totals 15 residues. The V segment lost 3 bases and the J segment 4 bases; nucleotides outside the gene matches: 7. CDR1 and CDR2 from the germline V gene are MNHEY and SVGAGI. Written as DNA, the CDR3 is TGTGCCAGCAGTTATCAGACAGGGGCGGGAGAGACCCAGTACTTC. Amino acid sequence: CASSYQTGAGETQYF.

The chain joins TRBV11-2 to TRBJ2-5; 8 bases match TRBD2. This CDR3 is built from 14 residues. J gave up 6 bases and V 5 bases, and 8 bases lay outside the gene matches. In germline, CDR1 is SGHAT, CDR2 FQNNGV. The CDR3 bases are TGTGCCAGCAGCCCGCGCGGGGGGCTAAAGACCCAGTACTTC. Protein sequence: CASSPRGGLKTQYF.

CDR3 DNA sequence: TGTGCCAGCAGCGCCTCTCCCCAGGGACCCTACGAGCAGTACTTC. Its translation is CASSASPQGPYEQYF. The chain combines TRBV9 with TRBJ2-7; D tentatively fits TRBD1 or TRBD2 (5 bases each). The V and J ends lost 3 bases and 2 bases respectively, with 15 bases between them. The CDR3 covers 15 residues. The germline gives CDR1 SGDLS, CDR2 YYNGEE.

Concerning this clone: The sample holds other DNA sequences that translate to the same CDR3. CDR3 in amino acids: CASSYSYTGELFF. The DNA of the CDR3 is TGTGCCAGCAGTTACTCATACACCGGGGAGCTGTTTTTT. The rearrangement links TRBV6-5 to TRBJ2-2; D call uncertain. Trimming removed 0 bases from V and 3 bases from J, with 2 bases in between. The CDR3 length is 13 residues. CDR1 is MNHEY and CDR2 is SVGAGI in the germline V gene.

V and J are TRBV19 and TRBJ1-5; D unclear. V was clipped by 6 bases and J by 3 bases, with 12 bases between them. Germline V gives CDR1 LNHDA, CDR2 SQIVND (reference sequence). The length of the CDR3 is 14 residues. The CDR3 nucleotides are TGTGCCAGTAGCTTGGACGGTAACAATCAGCCCCAGCATTTT. Protein: CASSLDGNNQPQHF.

The J gene is TRBJ2-3, the V gene TRBV27; 7 positions agree with TRBD1. The CDR3 runs 16 residues. V gave up 6 bases and J gave up 7 bases; unmatched junction bases: 16. CDR1 is MNHEY and CDR2 is SMNVEV in the germline V gene (reference sequence). CDR3 DNA: TGTGCCAGCAGCTTCGTCGACTACAAGGGGGCGAATACGCAGTATTTT. Its protein product is CASSFVDYKGANTQYF.

The rearrangement joins TRBV4-3 to TRBJ1-4; 10 nucleotides align to TRBD1. The germline CDR1 and CDR2 sequences are LGHNA and YSLEER. The CDR3 is 14 residues long. Trimming cost V 4 bases and J 7 bases; bases outside gene matches: 3. CDR3 DNA sequence: TGCGCCAGCAGCCCCGGGACAGGGGTTGAAAAACTGTTTTTT. Its translation: CASSPGTGVEKLFF.

The J gene is TRBJ2-7, the V gene TRBV2; no clear D. The germline gives CDR1 SNHLY, CDR2 FYNNEI. With 2 bases removed from V and 5 bases from J, the gap between germline ends came to 7 bases. The CDR3 runs 12 residues. In nucleotides, the CDR3 is TGTGCCAGCAGTGAAAGGTACCACGAGCAGTACTTC. This gives the protein CASSERYHEQYF.

The chain carries TRBV7-2 and TRBJ2-5, with 9 bases fitting TRBD2. Trimming cost V 1 base and J 1 base; bases outside gene matches: 4. This CDR3 comprises 16 residues. CDR1 and CDR2 from the germline V gene are SGHTA and FQGNSA. The CDR3 here is CASSLVPAGGQETQYF. As DNA, the CDR3 is TGTGCCAGCAGCTTAGTTCCAGCGGGAGGCCAAGAGACCCAGTACTTC.

V usage is TRBV29-1 and J usage is TRBJ1-2, with D tentatively TRBD1 (6 bases). The CDR3 covers 14 residues. The germline gives CDR1 SQVTM, CDR2 ANQGSEA. V gave up 3 bases and J gave up 5 bases, with 16 bases separating them. This CDR3 is CSVEARGGVYGYTF. CDR3 bases: TGCAGCGTTGAGGCCCGCGGGGGCGTGTATGGCTACACCTTC.

The chain uses TRBV27 and TRBJ2-7; TRBD2 aligns across 7 bases. The CDR3 sequence is 16 residues long. V lost 5 bases to trimming and J lost 3 bases; unmatched junction nucleotides: 13. Germline-derived CDR1 and CDR2 are MNHEY and SMNVEV (reference sequence). The CDR3 loop is CASSLRGGLAVYEQYF. DNA of the CDR3: TGTGCCAGCAGTCTCCGGGGCGGGCTAGCGGTCTACGAGCAGTACTTC.

V is TRBV4-1 and J is TRBJ2-7, with 9 bases fitting TRBD2. From germline, CDR1 is MGHRA and CDR2 YSYEKL. Unmatched junction bases numbered 1, after V lost 2 bases and J lost 2 bases. The CDR3 is 14 amino acids. The CDR3 DNA sequence: TGCGCCAGCAGCCAACTAGCGGGGCCCTACGAGCAGTACTTC. Translated: CASSQLAGPYEQYF.

This chain uses TRBV11-3 with TRBJ1-4; 8 bases map to TRBD1. The CDR3 runs 19 residues. V dropped 2 bases and J dropped 1; count of bases not matched to a gene: 12. Germline V gene sequence: CDR1 SGHNT, CDR2 YENEEA. In DNA, the CDR3 is TGTGCCAGCAGCTTAACCGGACAGGGACGAAAGGGAACTAATGAAAAACTGTTTTTT. The encoded protein is CASSLTGQGRKGTNEKLFF.

The chain recombines TRBV4-3 with TRBJ1-2, with TRBD1 matching 7 bases. The CDR3 length is 19 residues. With 0 bases clipped from V and 4 bases from J, the junction kept 17 bases outside the gene matches. Germline assignment: CDR1 LGHNA and CDR2 YSLEER. The CDR3 protein is CASSQETRDSLSTTYGYTF. The CDR3 DNA reads as TGCGCCAGCAGCCAAGAAACTAGGGACAGTCTTTCAACTACCTATGGCTACACCTTC.

The chain joins TRBV5-5 to TRBJ2-7, with D perhaps matching TRBD2 (6 bases). The germline V and J ends were trimmed by 3 bases and 0 bases, with 13 bases remaining between them. This CDR3 region has 15 residues. Germline CDR1 is SGHKS and CDR2 is YYEKEE (reference sequence). The CDR3 DNA follows: TGTGCCAGCAGCTGGGCCCGGGGGAGCTCCTACGAGCAGTACTTC. It encodes CASSWARGSSYEQYF.

The V call is TRBV5-4, the J call TRBJ2-7; TRBD2 matches 11 bases. V trimming: 1 base; J trimming: 5 bases; junction bases outside the gene matches: 5. The CDR3 runs to 15 residues. Germline CDR1 SGHNT, CDR2 YYREEE (reference sequence). CDR3 sequence: CASSLLLAGAHEQYF. DNA for the CDR3: TGTGCCAGCAGCTTGCTACTAGCGGGAGCCCACGAGCAGTACTTC.

The V call is TRBV21-1, the J call TRBJ2-7; TRBD1 reflects the table's D call only, with no check against the DNA. TRBV21-1 is a pseudogene. The CDR3 runs 15 residues. The CDR3 protein is CASSNRGAVAYEQYF. The DNA for the CDR3 is TGTGCCAGCAGCAACAGGGGGGCGGTGGCCTACGAGCAGTACTTC.

V and J are TRBV7-6 and TRBJ1-6; D is possibly TRBD1 (5 bases). The V gene's germline CDR1 is SGHVS and CDR2 FNYEAQ. The V gene lost 2 bases and the J gene lost 4 bases, with 12 bases spanning the gap. CDR3 length equals 16 residues. The CDR3 coding sequence is TGTGCCAGCAGCTTAACCGATGACAGTTATAATTCACCCCTCCACTTT. It yields the protein CASSLTDDSYNSPLHF.

The CDR3, as DNA: TGTGCCAGCAGCTTTGGGCGGGAGGGCCACTACGAGCAGTACTTC. Its protein is CASSFGREGHYEQYF. The chain employs TRBV13 and TRBJ2-7, with 9 bases lining up with TRBD2. The CDR3 has 15 amino acids. Germline-derived CDR1 and CDR2 are PRHDT and FYEKMQ (reference sequence). Trimming removed 3 bases from V and 3 bases from J; junction bases left unmatched: 6.

The genes are TRBV30 and TRBJ2-3, with unresolved D. V was cut by 0 bases and J by 6 bases, with 7 bases left in between. This CDR3 comprises 12 residues. From germline, CDR1 is GTSNPN and CDR2 SVGIG (reference sequence). Written as DNA, the CDR3 is TGTGCCTGGAGTGTAATAGAGGATACGCAGTATTTT. Its protein product is CAWSVIEDTQYF.

The genes are TRBV5-1 and TRBJ2-7; 11 bases line up with TRBD2. The germline V gene has CDR1 SGHRS and CDR2 YFSETQ. V was clipped by 5 bases and J by 3 bases; unmatched bases: 4. CDR3 length equals 14 residues. The DNA of the CDR3 is TGCGCCAGCAGGTCGACTAGCGGGATCTACGAGCAGTACTTC. It specifies CASRSTSGIYEQYF.